The 12 T cell receptor beta chains below come from one sample, sequenced in a study of blood T cells in healthy people across ages. Through a sample-barcoded 5' primer and a J-beta primer mix, a second PCR was run for roughly 6 to 12 cycles. TCRdb reprocessed the 5' RACE reads with MiXCR, giving one entry per CDR3 protein. The sample carries over a million distinct CDR3 sequences, more than 35% recorded once. The sample comprised blood. Source of these receptors: a woman aged 55-70 years in good health.

This clonotype was picked up a small number of times. The V gene is TRBV6-5, the J gene TRBJ2-3; possible D gene TRBD2, 6 bases. The CDR3 sequence is 15 residues long. The germline gives CDR1 MNHEY, CDR2 SVGAGI. V was trimmed by 0 bases and J by 6 bases, leaving 13 bases between them. The CDR3 coding sequence is TGTGCCAGCAGTTACTCGGAGGCGGGATCCGATACGCAGTATTTT. Protein: CASSYSEAGSDTQYF.

V usage is TRBV6-1 and J usage is TRBJ2-5, with D maybe TRBD2 (6 bases). The CDR3 is 18 amino acids. Germline loops: CDR1 MNHNS, CDR2 SASEGT. The germline V and J ends were trimmed by 7 bases and 1 base, with 25 bases remaining between them. The CDR3 DNA reads as TGTGCCAGCATCCCTATGGGGGGTGCGGGTTATAGCCAAGAGACCCAGTACTTC. This sequence encodes CASIPMGGAGYSQETQYF.

This clonotype has only one observation. The rearrangement links TRBV28 to TRBJ1-5; D not certain. The germline V gene encodes CDR1 MDHEN and CDR2 SYDVKM. V was clipped by 4 bases and J by 10 bases, with 2 bases between them. CDR3 length: 9 amino acids. The CDR3 DNA reads TGTGCCAGCAGTTGCCCCCAGCATTTT. Its protein product is CASSCPQHF. The variable domain in full, with the rest retrieved from reference TRBV28 and TRBJ1-5, is DVKVTQSSRYLVKRTGEKVFLECVQDMDHENMFWYRQDPGLGLRLIYFSYDVKMKEKGDIPEGYSVSREKKERFSLILESASTNQTSMYLCASSCPQHFGDGTRLSIL.

The chain has TRBV4-1 and TRBJ2-7; a possible D gene is TRBD2 (6 bases). This CDR3 region has 15 residues. The ends were cut back, 3 bases at V and 2 bases at J, with 14 bases in the middle. Germline loops: CDR1 MGHRA, CDR2 YSYEKL. CDR3 coding DNA: TGCGCCAGCAGCCACCCCGTCGGGGGACCCTACGAGCAGTACTTC. It translates to CASSHPVGGPYEQYF.

The chain couples TRBV11-2 to TRBJ2-1; possibly TRBD1 for D (5 bases). Deletions cut 5 bases from V and 7 bases from J, with 12 bases between. This CDR3 has 13 amino acids. Germline lookup yields CDR1 SGHAT and CDR2 FQNNGV. CDR3 in amino acids: CASSPLQENEQFF. In DNA form, the CDR3 reads TGTGCCAGCAGCCCACTACAGGAAAATGAGCAGTTCTTC.

The table lists this clonotype with a few counts. The chain recombines TRBV7-9 with TRBJ2-1; 14 nucleotides align to TRBD2. Germline CDR1 SEHNR, CDR2 FQNEAQ (reference sequence). The V segment lost 1 base and the J segment 5 bases; nucleotides outside the gene matches: 4. The CDR3 runs 17 residues. CDR3 in DNA: TGTGCCAGCAGCTTAGGGGGACTAGCGGGAGTCGACAATGAGCAGTTCTTC. Amino acid sequence: CASSLGGLAGVDNEQFF. Full variable domain (outside the CDR3, taken from reference TRBV7-9 and TRBJ2-1): DTGVSQNPRHKITKRGQNVTFRCDPISEHNRLYWYRQTLGQGPEFLTYFQNEAQLEKSRLLSDRFSAERPKGSFSTLEIQRTEQGDSAMYLCASSLGGLAGVDNEQFFGPGTRLTVL.

This chain uses TRBV29-1 with TRBJ1-2; TRBD1 might be the D (6 bases). The CDR3 has 14 amino acids. Looked up from germline, CDR1 is SQVTM and CDR2 is ANQGSEA. With 6 bases removed from V and 6 bases from J, the gap between germline ends came to 20 bases. The CDR3 protein is CSVPLEGGFHGYTF. As DNA, the CDR3 is TGCAGCGTACCCCTGGAGGGGGGTTTTCATGGCTACACCTTC.

The chain carries TRBV21-1 and TRBJ2-7; TRBD1, the D gene given by the table, was not confirmed from the DNA. TRBV21-1 is designated a pseudogene. The CDR3 is made up of 16 amino acids. The CDR3 region is CASSKEVPGSGVEQYF. The CDR3 nucleotides are TGTGCCAGCAGCAAAGAGGTACCAGGGTCGGGGGTCGAGCAGTACTTC.

The J gene is TRBJ2-3, the V gene TRBV10-3; 8 bases are shared with TRBD1. The V segment lost 6 bases and the J segment 2 bases; nucleotides outside the gene matches: 1. From germline, CDR1 is ENHRY and CDR2 SYGVKD. CDR3 size: 13 residues. The CDR3 loop is CAIRGQDTDTQYF. The CDR3 nucleotides are TGTGCCATCAGGGGACAGGACACAGATACGCAGTATTTT.

The table lists this clonotype with a count of one. The chain is built from TRBV20-1 and TRBJ2-4; TRBD2 is a possible D gene (6 bases). The V end was cut by 6 bases, the J end by 13 bases, with 19 bases between. The CDR3 covers 12 residues. The germline V gene encodes CDR1 DFQATT and CDR2 SNEGSKA (reference sequence). The CDR3 bases are TGCAGTGCGGGACTGGGCCACGGGGAGCAGTACTTC. This translates into CSAGLGHGEQYF.

This chain connects TRBV9 to TRBJ2-7; D tentatively fits TRBD1 or TRBD2 (7 bases each). The germline CDR1 and CDR2 sequences are SGDLS and YYNGEE. This CDR3 has 17 amino acids. V lost 4 bases, J lost 0 bases, and 20 bases lay in between. The DNA of the CDR3 is TGTGCCAGCAGCCCTTTCCCAGGGGGAGGGGTCTCCTACGAGCAGTACTTC. Its protein is CASSPFPGGGVSYEQYF.

This clonotype has ten or more counts. The rearrangement uses TRBV4-2 and TRBJ2-5; 13 nucleotides match TRBD2. This CDR3 region has 16 residues. The germline gives CDR1 LGHNA, CDR2 YNFKEQ. V trimming: 7 bases; J trimming: 5 bases; junction bases outside the gene matches: 10. CDR3 amino acids: CASTTTSGRVYETQYF. The DNA of the CDR3 is TGTGCCAGCACCACAACTAGCGGGAGGGTCTATGAGACCCAGTACTTC.